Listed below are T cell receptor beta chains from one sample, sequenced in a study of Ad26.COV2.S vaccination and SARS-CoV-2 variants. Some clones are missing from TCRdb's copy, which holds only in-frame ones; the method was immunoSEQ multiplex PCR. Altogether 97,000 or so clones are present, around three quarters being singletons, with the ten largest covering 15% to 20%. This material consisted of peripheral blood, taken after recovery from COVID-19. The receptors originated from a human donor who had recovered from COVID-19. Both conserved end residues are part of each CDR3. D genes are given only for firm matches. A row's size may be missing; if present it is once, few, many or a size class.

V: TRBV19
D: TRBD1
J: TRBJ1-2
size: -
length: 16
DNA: TGTGCCAGTAGTAAGGCTACAGGGGTAGGTAACTATGGCTACACCTTC
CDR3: CASSKATGVGNYGYTF

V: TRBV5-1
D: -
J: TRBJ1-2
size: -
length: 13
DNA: TGCGCCAGCAGCTTGGAGTACTCCAGCGGCTACACCTTC
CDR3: CASSLEYSSGYTF

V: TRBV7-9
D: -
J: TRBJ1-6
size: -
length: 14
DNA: TGTGCCAGCAGCCGCGAGGGGATCTCTGCACCCCTCCACTTT
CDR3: CASSREGISAPLHF

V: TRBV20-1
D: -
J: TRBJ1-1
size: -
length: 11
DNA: TGCAGTGCTGGTGCCAGAAGAGAAGCTTTCTTT
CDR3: CSAGARREAFF

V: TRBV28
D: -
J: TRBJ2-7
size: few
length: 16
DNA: TGTGCCAGCAGTTCGACACCGTCCAGGGGACGCTACGAGCAGTACTTC
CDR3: CASSSTPSRGRYEQYF

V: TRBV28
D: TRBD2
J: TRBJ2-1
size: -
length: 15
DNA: TGTGCCAGCAGTTTATTGTCGGGGGGGTACAATGAGCAGTTCTTC
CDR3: CASSLLSGGYNEQFF

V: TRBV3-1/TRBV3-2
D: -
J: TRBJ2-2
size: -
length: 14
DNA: TGTGCCAGCAGCCAGCGGGGCGGGGACGGGGAGCTGTTTTTT
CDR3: CASSQRGGDGELFF

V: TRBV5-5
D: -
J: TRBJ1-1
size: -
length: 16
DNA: TGTGCCAGCAGCCCCCACCCGACAGCTTTGAACACTGAAGCTTTCTTT
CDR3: CASSPHPTALNTEAFF

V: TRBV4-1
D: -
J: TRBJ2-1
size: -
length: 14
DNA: TGCGCCAGCAGCCAAGCGGGGGCCTACAATGAGCAGTTCTTC
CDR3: CASSQAGAYNEQFF

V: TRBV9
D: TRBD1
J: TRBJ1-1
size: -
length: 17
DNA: TGTGCCAGCAGCGCCCCGGGACAGGGGGCTCGGGTCACTGAAGCTTTCTTT
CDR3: CASSAPGQGARVTEAFF

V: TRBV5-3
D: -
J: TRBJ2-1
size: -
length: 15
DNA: TGTGCCAGAAGCTTGTCGGGGATCGGCTACAATGAGCAGTTCTTC
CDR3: CARSLSGIGYNEQFF

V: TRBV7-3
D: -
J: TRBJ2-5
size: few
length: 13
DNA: TGTGCCAGCAGCTCTCAGGGCGGAGAGACCCAGTACTTC
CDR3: CASSSQGGETQYF

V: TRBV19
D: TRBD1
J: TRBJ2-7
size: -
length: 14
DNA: TGTGCCAGTAGGCCGACAGGGGACGGGGGTGAGCAGTACTTC
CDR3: CASRPTGDGGEQYF

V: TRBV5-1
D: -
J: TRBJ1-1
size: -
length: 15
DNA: TGCGCCAGCAGCCTGGGGACGGTTGGGATCACTGAAGCTTTCTTT
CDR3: CASSLGTVGITEAFF

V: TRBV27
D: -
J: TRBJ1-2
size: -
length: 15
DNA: TGTGCCAGCAGTTTATACGGGGGGCTTAACTATGGCTACACCTTC
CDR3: CASSLYGGLNYGYTF

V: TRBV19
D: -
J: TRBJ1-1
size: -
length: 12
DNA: TGTGCCAGTAGTATAAGGGCCACTGAAGCTTTCTTT
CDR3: CASSIRATEAFF

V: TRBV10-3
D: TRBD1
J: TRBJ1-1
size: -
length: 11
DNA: TGTGCCATCAGTGAACAGGGGGTAGCTTTCTTT
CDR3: CAISEQGVAFF

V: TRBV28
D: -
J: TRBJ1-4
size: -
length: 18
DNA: TGTGCCAGCAGTTTATGGCCAACTCCCGACAACTCTAATGAAAAACTGTTTTTT
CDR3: CASSLWPTPDNSNEKLFF

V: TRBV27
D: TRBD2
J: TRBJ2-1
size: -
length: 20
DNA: TGTGCCAGCAGTCCTCCGACACTAGCGGGGGGCTTCCTGGGGAGGAATGAGCAGTTCTTC
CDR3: CASSPPTLAGGFLGRNEQFF

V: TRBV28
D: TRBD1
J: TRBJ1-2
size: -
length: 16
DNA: TGTGCCAGCAGTCGCCCCGGGACAGGGACGCTTCACGGCTACACCTTC
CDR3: CASSRPGTGTLHGYTF

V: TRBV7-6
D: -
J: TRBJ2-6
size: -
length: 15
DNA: TGTGCCAGCAGCTTGACAACTACTGGGGCCAACGTCCTGACTTTC
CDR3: CASSLTTTGANVLTF

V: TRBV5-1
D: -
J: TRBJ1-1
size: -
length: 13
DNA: TGCGCCAGCAGAACCCAGGGGCCTAGTGAAGCTTTCTTT
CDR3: CASRTQGPSEAFF

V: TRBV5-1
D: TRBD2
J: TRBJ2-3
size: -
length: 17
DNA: TGCGCCAGCAGCTTGGTAACTAGCGGGGGCGACACAGATACGCAGTATTTT
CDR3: CASSLVTSGGDTDTQYF

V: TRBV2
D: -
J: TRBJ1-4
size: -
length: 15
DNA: TGTGCCAGCAGTGAACCCCAGGGGTTTAATGAAAAACTGTTTTTT
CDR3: CASSEPQGFNEKLFF

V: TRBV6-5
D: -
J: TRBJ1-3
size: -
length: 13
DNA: TGTGCCAGCAGCCAGGGAGCTGGAAACACCATATATTTT
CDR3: CASSQGAGNTIYF

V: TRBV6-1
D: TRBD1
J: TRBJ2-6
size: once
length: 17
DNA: TGTGCCAGCAGTGAGGACAGGGGGCTTTCTGGGGCCAACGTCCTGACTTTC
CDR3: CASSEDRGLSGANVLTF

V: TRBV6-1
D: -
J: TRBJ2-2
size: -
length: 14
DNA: TGTGCCAGCAGTGAAGCTTCTGGCACCGGGGAGCTGTTTTTT
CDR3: CASSEASGTGELFF

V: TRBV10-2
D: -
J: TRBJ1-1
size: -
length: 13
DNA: TGCGCCAGCAGTGAAGCCCGTAAGACTGAAGCTTTCTTT
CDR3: CASSEARKTEAFF

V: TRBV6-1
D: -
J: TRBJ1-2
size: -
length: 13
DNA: TGTGCCAGCAGTGAATTTACTAACTATGGCTACACCTTC
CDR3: CASSEFTNYGYTF

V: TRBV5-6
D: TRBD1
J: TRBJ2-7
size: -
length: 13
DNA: TGTGCCAGCAGCTTATATCAGGGGGACGAGCAGTACTTC
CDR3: CASSLYQGDEQYF

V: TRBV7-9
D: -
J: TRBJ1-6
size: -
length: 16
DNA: TGTGCCAGCAGCTTAGGAGGGGGCTCCTATAATTCACCCCTCCACTTT
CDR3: CASSLGGGSYNSPLHF

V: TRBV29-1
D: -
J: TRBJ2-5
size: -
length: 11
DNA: TGCAGCGCGTCTATGGGAGAGACCCAGTACTTC
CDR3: CSASMGETQYF

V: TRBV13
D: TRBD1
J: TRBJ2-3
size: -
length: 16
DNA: TGTGCCAGCAGCTTATCAATTCAGGGGGGCACAGATACGCAGTATTTT
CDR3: CASSLSIQGGTDTQYF

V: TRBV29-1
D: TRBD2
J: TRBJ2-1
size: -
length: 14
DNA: TGCAGCGTTGCCGGCGGGGGGGGTTACAATGAGCAGTTCTTC
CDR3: CSVAGGGGYNEQFF

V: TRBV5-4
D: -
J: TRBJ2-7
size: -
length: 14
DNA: TGTGCCAGCAGACCGGACATTGAAGGCTACGAGCAGTACTTC
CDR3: CASRPDIEGYEQYF

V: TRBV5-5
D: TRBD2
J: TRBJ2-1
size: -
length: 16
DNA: TGTGCCAGCAGCTTGTCCCCAGCGGGGGGTTTGGATGAGCAGTTCTTC
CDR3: CASSLSPAGGLDEQFF

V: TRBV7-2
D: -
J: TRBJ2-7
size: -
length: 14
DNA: TGTGCCAGCAGCTTAGCCGCGAATCTCTACGAGCAGTACTTC
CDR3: CASSLAANLYEQYF

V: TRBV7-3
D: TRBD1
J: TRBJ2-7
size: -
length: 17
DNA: TGTGCCAGCAGCTTCAGGGGGTGGGGGCCCTCCTCCTACGAGCAGTACTTC
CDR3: CASSFRGWGPSSYEQYF

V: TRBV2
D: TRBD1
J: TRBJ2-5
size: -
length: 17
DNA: TGTGCCAGCACTCCACTCCCTACCGGACAGGGTGGAGAGACCCAGTACTTC
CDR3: CASTPLPTGQGGETQYF

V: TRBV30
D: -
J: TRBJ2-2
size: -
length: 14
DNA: TGTGCCTGGGCCCTGGCGCTCAACACCGGGGAGCTGTTTTTT
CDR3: CAWALALNTGELFF

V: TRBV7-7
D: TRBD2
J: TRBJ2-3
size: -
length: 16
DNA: TGTGCCAGCAGCTTGTATAGCGGGGGGGCGACAGATACGCAGTATTTT
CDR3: CASSLYSGGATDTQYF

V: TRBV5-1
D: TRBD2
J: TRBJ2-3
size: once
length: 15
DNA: TGCGCCAGCAGCTTCCTGGCGGGGGGCACAGATACGCAGTATTTT
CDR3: CASSFLAGGTDTQYF

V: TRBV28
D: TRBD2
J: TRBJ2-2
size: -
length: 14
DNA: TGTGCCAGCATAAGCGGGGGGGCGACCGGGGAGCTGTTTTTT
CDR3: CASISGGATGELFF

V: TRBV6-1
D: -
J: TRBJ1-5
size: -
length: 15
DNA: TGTGCCAGCAGTGAAGGGACGATCAGCAATCAGCCCCAGCATTTT
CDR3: CASSEGTISNQPQHF